Following are 19 T cell receptor beta chains from one sample sequenced in a study of chemoradiotherapy in HPV16-positive cancers. The table came from immunoSEQ multiplex PCR; TCRdb's copy has only in-frame clones and leaves some out. The data contain over 5,000 clones, roughly four fifths of them singletons. This sample was gathered from a patient who underwent chemoradiotherapy. The receptors were gathered from a human donor with HPV-associated anogenital cancer.

The CDR3 DNA reads as TGTGCCAGCAGTCCTTGGACTAGCGGGACGAACACCGGGGAGCTGTTTTTT. It codes for CASSPWTSGTNTGELFF. The chain carries TRBV27 and TRBJ2-2; 12 nucleotides line up with TRBD2. The CDR3 contains 17 residues. Trimming cost V 5 bases and J 0 bases; bases outside gene matches: 4. Per germline, CDR1 MNHEY and CDR2 SMNVEV (reference sequence).

The chain carries TRBV29-1 and TRBJ2-5; 8 bases are a match to TRBD2. Germline V gene lookup returns CDR1 SQVTM and CDR2 ANQGSEA. V lost 4 bases to trimming and J lost 0 bases; unmatched junction nucleotides: 4. The CDR3 is 14 residues long. CDR3 in amino acids: CSVASGGDQETQYF. CDR3 DNA: TGCAGCGTTGCCAGCGGGGGAGACCAAGAGACCCAGTACTTC.

The V gene is TRBV5-1, the J gene TRBJ2-3; 9 bases align to TRBD2. Germline V CDR1 and CDR2: SGHRS, YFSETQ. V lost 7 bases and J lost 4; bases outside the gene matches: 7. The CDR3 covers 14 residues. The CDR3 protein is CASSLAGVSDTQYF. CDR3 DNA sequence: TGCGCCAGCTCTTTAGCGGGAGTTTCAGATACGCAGTATTTT.

CDR3 sequence (DNA): TGTGCCAGCAGTTCGCGACAGGGTTCCTACGAGCAGTACTTC. This codes for CASSSRQGSYEQYF. The chain uses TRBV27 and TRBJ2-7, with 7 nucleotides matching TRBD1. The CDR3 length is 14 residues. V lost 4 bases, J lost 1 base, and 4 bases stayed unmatched. Looked up from germline, CDR1 is MNHEY and CDR2 is SMNVEV (reference sequence).

The chain links TRBV19 to TRBJ2-1; 7 nucleotides agree with TRBD2. CDR3 length: 17 residues. Germline loops: CDR1 LNHDA, CDR2 SQIVND (reference sequence). Trimming cost V 2 bases and J 3 bases; bases outside gene matches: 10. CDR3: CASSIMLGGSVYNEQFF. The DNA of the CDR3 is TGTGCCAGTAGTATAATGTTGGGGGGGAGTGTCTACAATGAGCAGTTCTTC.

V gene TRBV6-5 combines with J gene TRBJ1-2; D gene ambiguous. Germline V gene data show CDR1 as MNHEY and CDR2 as SVGAGI. The V gene lost 7 bases and the J gene lost 5 bases, with 14 bases spanning the gap. The CDR3 is made up of 13 amino acids. Here the CDR3 reads CASTNNWGYGYTF. The CDR3 DNA reads TGTGCCAGCACTAACAATTGGGGTTATGGCTACACCTTC.

The genes are TRBV2 and TRBJ1-3, with D hard to call. The CDR3 length is 14 residues. Deletions cut 8 bases from V and 0 bases from J, with 11 bases between. CDR1 is SNHLY and CDR2 is FYNNEI in the germline V gene. Here the CDR3 DNA reads TGTGCCAGCCGAGAGGAGTCCTCTGGAAACACCATATATTTT. Residues: CASREESSGNTIYF.

This clone came up a few times. The gene calls are TRBV11-3 and TRBJ2-1; 12 bases agree with TRBD2. Germline V gene sequence: CDR1 SGHNT, CDR2 YENEEA. V gave up 3 bases and J gave up 7 bases; unmatched junction bases: 4. The CDR3 length is 15 residues. CDR3 loop: CASSFRTSGENEQFF. The CDR3 DNA is TGTGCCAGCAGCTTCCGGACTAGCGGGGAGAATGAGCAGTTCTTC.

V and J are TRBV5-5 and TRBJ2-4, with D tentatively TRBD1 (5 bases). Trimming pared 4 bases from V and 0 bases from J, leaving 17 bases between. CDR3 length: 17 residues. Germline assignment: CDR1 SGHKS and CDR2 YYEKEE (reference sequence). The CDR3 loop reads CASSPHGQGSAKNIQYF. In DNA form, the CDR3 reads TGTGCCAGCAGCCCCCACGGTCAGGGCTCAGCCAAAAACATTCAGTACTTC. Filled out from reference TRBV5-5 and TRBJ2-4, the complete variable domain reads DAGVTQSPTHLIKTRGQQVTLRCSPISGHKSVSWYQQVLGQGPQFIFQYYEKEERGRGNFPDRFSARQFPNYSSELNVNALLLGDSALYLCASSPHGQGSAKNIQYFGAGTRLSVL.

J is TRBJ1-3 and V is TRBV5-1; D uncertain. Looked up from germline, CDR1 is SGHRS and CDR2 is YFSETQ. This CDR3 contains 16 residues. Trimming took off 0 bases at V and 0 bases at J, with 10 bases between the two ends. The CDR3 nucleotides are TGCGCCAGCAGCTTGGCAGGACGGCTCTCTGGAAACACCATATATTTT. It translates to CASSLAGRLSGNTIYF.

Notes on this clone: Within the sample, other DNA sequences also encode this same CDR3. The chain combines TRBV18 with TRBJ1-5, with 9 bases identical to TRBD1. CDR1 and CDR2 from the germline V gene are KGHSH and LQKENI. V was clipped by 6 bases and J by 5 bases; unmatched bases: 5. The CDR3 runs 14 residues. In DNA form, the CDR3 reads TGTGCCAGCTCGTTAACAGGGGGCGATCAGCCCCAGCATTTT. Translated: CASSLTGGDQPQHF.

The chain couples TRBV2 to TRBJ2-7, with D possibly called TRBD1 or TRBD2 (5 bases each). The CDR3 runs to 15 residues. CDR1 and CDR2 (germline): SNHLY, FYNNEI. V lost 6 bases, J lost 0 bases, and 15 bases lay in between. The CDR3 DNA sequence: TGTGCCAGCAGCCTCCGGGACGCCTACTCCTACGAGCAGTACTTC. Amino acid sequence: CASSLRDAYSYEQYF.

CDR3: CASSWRGVSSTDTQYF. DNA for the CDR3: TGTGCCAGCAGCTGGCGCGGGGTTTCTAGCACAGATACGCAGTATTTT. V gene TRBV7-2 combines with J gene TRBJ2-3, with D possibly being TRBD2 (6 bases). The germline V gene has CDR1 SGHTA and CDR2 FQGNSA. Trimming stripped 4 bases from V and 0 bases from J, with 14 bases between. The CDR3 totals 16 residues. Looking up the rest from reference TRBV7-2 and TRBJ2-3 gives the full variable domain: GAGVSQSPSNKVTEKGKDVELRCDPISGHTALYWYRQSLGQGLEFLIYFQGNSAPDKSGLPSDRFSAERTGGSVSTLTIQRTQQEDSAVYLCASSWRGVSSTDTQYFGPGTRLTVL.

The genes are TRBV6-1 and TRBJ2-1; a possible D gene is TRBD1 (5 bases). CDR1 is MNHNS and CDR2 is SASEGT in the germline V gene. The CDR3 is 13 residues long. The V end was cut by 6 bases, the J end by 10 bases, with 16 bases between. DNA of the CDR3: TGTGCCAGCAGGGAAACAGGCATTAGGGAGCAGTTCTTC. Translating gives CASRETGIREQFF.

The rearrangement links TRBV7-3 to TRBJ2-5; 9 bases are shared with TRBD2. CDR1 SGHTA and CDR2 FQGTGA come from the germline V gene. Losses at the gene ends were 6 bases for V and 5 bases for J; bases not matched to a gene: 4. The CDR3 loop spans 13 amino acids. The CDR3 protein is CASSTAGGETQYF. CDR3 DNA: TGTGCCAGCAGTACCGCGGGGGGGGAGACCCAGTACTTC.

This clone was recorded only once. This chain connects TRBV5-1 to TRBJ2-2; TRBD2 matches at 9 bases. V trimming: 4 bases; J trimming: 5 bases; junction bases outside the gene matches: 9. Germline loops: CDR1 SGHRS, CDR2 YFSETQ. CDR3 length: 16 residues. CDR3 DNA: TGCGCCAGCAGCCCCCGGACTAGCGTAGAAACCGGGGAGCTGTTTTTT. Translating it yields CASSPRTSVETGELFF.

This clone was found once. The J gene is TRBJ1-3, the V gene TRBV6-5; weak D call: TRBD1 (5 bases). Germline CDR1 reads MNHEY; CDR2 reads SVGAGI. This CDR3 has 14 amino acids. Trimming stripped 7 bases from V and 6 bases from J, with 16 bases between. This CDR3 reads CASKASTGVNTIYF. CDR3 DNA sequence: TGTGCCAGCAAAGCCAGTACGGGGGTAAACACCATATATTTT.

This rearrangement joins TRBV5-1 to TRBJ2-3, with TRBD2 identical over 8 bases. CDR1 is SGHRS and CDR2 is YFSETQ in the germline V gene. The CDR3 runs to 15 residues. The ends lost 0 bases at V and 0 bases at J; junction bases unmatched: 0. CDR3 amino acids: CASSLASGSTDTQYF. In DNA form, the CDR3 reads TGCGCCAGCAGCTTGGCTAGCGGGAGCACAGATACGCAGTATTTT.

This chain uses TRBV18 with TRBJ2-7; TRBD2 matches at 13 bases. CDR3 length: 14 amino acids. The germline V gene has CDR1 KGHSH and CDR2 LQKENI. Trimming removed 5 bases from V and 4 bases from J; junction bases left unmatched: 2. The CDR3 loop reads CASSELAGGYEQYF. CDR3 nucleotides: TGTGCCAGCTCAGAACTAGCGGGAGGGTACGAGCAGTACTTC.